The 18 T cell receptor beta chains below all came from one sample that was sequenced in a study of blood T cell repertoires in COVID-19 (dated by TCRdb to the early 2020s). The library was produced with the immunoSEQ multiplex PCR assay. The clones in this table, taken by TCRdb from immuneACCESS, are in-frame only. Not every clone is retained; where verified, under half of the shortfall comes from an unresolved V gene, and the cause of the rest is unknown. A total of 260,000 or so clones appear in this sample, 75% to 90% of them only once. About 9.1% of the sample is held by the ten biggest clonotypes. The sample consisted of peripheral blood. The receptors stem from a human donor in a cohort sampled during active COVID-19.

The J gene is TRBJ1-1, the V gene TRBV6-5, with D perhaps TRBD1 (6 bases). The CDR3 covers 14 residues. Germline lookup yields CDR1 MNHEY and CDR2 SVGAGI. V was shortened by 6 bases and J by 1 base, with 12 bases between the two germline ends. The CDR3 nucleotides are TGTGCCAGCAGGACCGGGACAAGGAACACTGAAGCTTTCTTT. Translation gives CASRTGTRNTEAFF.

CDR3 nucleotides: TGTGCCAGCAGTGAAAGGGGGAGTCAGCCCCAGCATTTT. It is translated as CASSERGSQPQHF. The chain joins TRBV6-1 to TRBJ1-5, with a possible D match to TRBD1 (6 bases). Germline CDR1 reads MNHNS; CDR2 reads SASEGT. V was pared by 2 bases and J by 6 bases, with 8 bases between. The CDR3 covers 13 residues.

This clone was observed once. This sequence joins TRBV6-6 and TRBJ1-3; the D gene is possibly TRBD1 (5 bases). Germline V gives CDR1 MNHNY, CDR2 SVGAGI (reference sequence). CDR3 length: 17 amino acids. V was pared by 5 bases and J by 0 bases, with 17 bases between. The DNA of the CDR3 is TGTGCCAGCAGTCTACCGACAGCCACCTCCTCTGGAAACACCATATATTTT. It codes for CASSLPTATSSGNTIYF.

The V gene is TRBV7-3, the J gene TRBJ2-5; no clear D. CDR1 SGHTA and CDR2 FQGTGA come from the germline V gene. The CDR3 contains 14 residues. The V gene lost 1 base and the J gene lost 1 base, with 7 bases spanning the gap. The CDR3 sequence is CASSLSPGQETQYF. The CDR3 DNA reads as TGTGCCAGCAGCTTAAGCCCGGGCCAAGAGACCCAGTACTTC.

The chain couples TRBV6-5 to TRBJ2-5; a possible D gene is TRBD2 (5 bases). Germline values: CDR1 MNHEY, CDR2 SVGAGI. V was clipped by 5 bases and J by 5 bases, with 15 bases between them. The CDR3 sequence is 14 residues long. CDR3 in DNA: TGTGCCAGCAGTCCACGGACGGGGTTGGAGACCCAGTACTTC. The encoded protein is CASSPRTGLETQYF.

The chain carries TRBV5-5 and TRBJ1-1, with D unresolved. Germline values: CDR1 SGHKS, CDR2 YYEKEE (reference sequence). Trimming stripped 0 bases from V and 4 bases from J, with 13 bases between. This CDR3 is 15 amino acids long. The CDR3 region has the DNA TGTGCCAGCAGCTTGGCCATTTTGCGGGCCACTGAAGCTTTCTTT. Translated, it gives CASSLAILRATEAFF.

The V and J genes are TRBV29-1 and TRBJ2-7; a weak D match, TRBD1 (6 bases). Trimming took off 6 bases at V and 1 base at J, with 13 bases between the two ends. Germline CDR1 reads SQVTM; CDR2 reads ANQGSEA. There are 13 residues in the CDR3. The CDR3 region is CSVRGRGSYEQYF. The CDR3 DNA is TGCAGCGTCAGGGGTAGGGGGTCCTACGAGCAGTACTTC.

This clone was seen only once. The chain joins TRBV4-2 to TRBJ1-4; 10 nucleotides match TRBD1. The CDR3 contains 16 residues. With 4 bases clipped from V and 8 bases from J, the junction kept 10 bases outside the gene matches. CDR1 and CDR2 from the germline V gene are LGHNA and YNFKEQ. In DNA, the CDR3 is TGTGCCAGCAGCCGGATCGGGACAGGGGATCGGGAAAAACTGTTTTTT. Its translation is CASSRIGTGDREKLFF.

Note on this clone: The junction and the germline gene differ at one end; a read error may be behind it. This sequence joins TRBV7-7 and TRBJ2-7; TRBD2 is a possible D gene (6 bases). This CDR3 comprises 14 residues. Germline CDR1 SSHAT, CDR2 FNYEAQ (reference sequence). The CDR3 spells CASSPTPGVGEQYF. The CDR3 bases are TGTGCTAGCAGCCCGACTCCGGGGGTAGGCGAGCAGTACTTC.

This rearrangement joins TRBV11-2 to TRBJ2-1, with 7 bases that match TRBD1. Germline-derived CDR1 and CDR2 are SGHAT and FQNNGV. The CDR3 has 16 residues. V was clipped by 4 bases and J by 11 bases; unmatched bases: 17. The CDR3 loop reads CASSSRLTGATDQQFF. The CDR3 DNA reads as TGTGCCAGCAGCTCACGACTAACAGGGGCTACCGATCAGCAGTTCTTC.

This clone is a singleton in its sample. CDR3: CASSQDNRGVGEKLFF. CDR3 DNA sequence: TGCGCCAGCAGCCAAGATAATCGGGGGGTCGGGGAAAAACTGTTTTTT. The chain combines TRBV4-3 with TRBJ1-4; a possible D gene is TRBD1 (5 bases). This CDR3 contains 16 residues. With 0 bases removed from V and 8 bases from J, the gap between germline ends came to 16 bases. Germline V gene lookup returns CDR1 LGHNA and CDR2 YSLEER.

The J gene is TRBJ2-1, the V gene TRBV15; 7 nucleotides agree with TRBD1. With 4 bases clipped from V and 1 base from J, the junction kept 4 bases outside the gene matches. Germline V gene lookup returns CDR1 LNHNV and CDR2 YYDKDF (reference sequence). The CDR3 loop spans 15 amino acids. This CDR3 reads CATSMTRGSYNEQFF. The CDR3 bases are TGTGCCACCAGCATGACCAGGGGGTCCTACAATGAGCAGTTCTTC.

This sequence joins TRBV2 and TRBJ1-1; D unclear. The V gene's germline CDR1 is SNHLY and CDR2 FYNNEI. Trimming cost V 0 bases and J 5 bases, with 10 bases left between them. The CDR3 is 14 amino acids. CDR3 sequence: CASSEALPGTEAFF. In DNA, the CDR3 is TGTGCCAGCAGTGAAGCGCTTCCGGGAACTGAAGCTTTCTTT. The full variable domain, with the rest looked up from reference TRBV2 and TRBJ1-1, is EPEVTQTPSHQVTQMGQEVILRCVPISNHLYFYWYRQILGQKVEFLVSFYNNEISEKSEIFDDQFSVERPDGSNFTLKIRSTKLEDSAMYFCASSEALPGTEAFFGQGTRLTVV.

The rearrangement links TRBV4-3 to TRBJ2-5; D is possibly TRBD1 (5 bases). CDR1 is LGHNA, CDR2 YSLEER, per germline. V lost 2 bases and J 5 bases, leaving 15 bases between the germline ends. The CDR3 covers 15 residues. The CDR3 spells CASSQNGAGRETQYF. The CDR3 nucleotides are TGCGCCAGCAGCCAAAATGGGGCCGGGCGGGAGACCCAGTACTTC.

This chain joins TRBV11-3 and TRBJ2-7, with a weak D call TRBD1 (8 bases). The ends were cut back, 6 bases at V and 2 bases at J, with 11 bases in the middle. In germline, CDR1 is SGHNT, CDR2 YENEEA. The CDR3 is 13 residues long. The CDR3 reads CASSTGGAYEQYF. CDR3 coding DNA: TGTGCCAGCAGTACAGGGGGGGCCTACGAGCAGTACTTC.

This clone was seen just once. This rearrangement joins TRBV6-6 to TRBJ1-2, with TRBD1 identical over 8 bases. The V gene's germline CDR1 is MNHNY and CDR2 SVGAGI (reference sequence). This CDR3 region has 15 residues. V gave up 2 bases and J gave up 6 bases; unmatched junction bases: 8. The CDR3 nucleotides read TGTGCCAGCAGTTACCCGCAACGGACAGGGAATGGCTACACCTTC. Translated: CASSYPQRTGNGYTF.

The chain uses TRBV4-3 and TRBJ2-7; maybe TRBD1 (6 bases). The length of the CDR3 is 13 residues. The germline V and J ends were trimmed by 6 bases and 1 base, with 10 bases remaining between them. Germline CDR1 LGHNA, CDR2 YSLEER. CDR3 sequence: CASSPGQSYEQYF. DNA of the CDR3: TGCGCCAGCAGTCCCGGACAGTCCTACGAGCAGTACTTC.

The rearrangement links TRBV7-3 to TRBJ2-5; D unresolved. Germline lookup yields CDR1 SGHTA and CDR2 FQGTGA. The V end was cut by 5 bases, the J end by 0 bases, with 10 bases between. This CDR3 comprises 14 residues. This chain's CDR3 is CASSLTPNQETQYF. DNA of the CDR3: TGTGCCAGCAGCCTCACACCGAACCAAGAGACCCAGTACTTC.